The 14 T cell receptor beta chains listed next were all sequenced from one sample in a study of blood T cell repertoires in COVID-19. Libraries were prepared by immunoSEQ multiplex PCR; TCRdb keeps only in-frame clonotypes and omits some of them. The top ten clones hold approximately 6.8% of a sample with about 94,000 clones, roughly 84% of them seen once. What was sequenced was peripheral blood. These receptors came from a man in his sixties with acute or convalescent COVID-19.

The V call is TRBV30, the J call TRBJ2-7; TRBD1 agrees at 9 bases. The CDR3 has 14 amino acids. V lost 4 bases to trimming and J lost 2 bases; unmatched junction nucleotides: 6. Germline V gives CDR1 GTSNPN, CDR2 SVGIG (reference sequence). The CDR3 DNA reads as TGTGCCTGGACGGGGACAGGGTTACCCTACGAGCAGTACTTC. This gives the protein CAWTGTGLPYEQYF.

V gene TRBV2 combines with J gene TRBJ1-6; 7 bases agree with TRBD1. V lost 2 bases and J lost 11; bases outside the gene matches: 9. The CDR3 runs 15 residues. Germline V gene sequence: CDR1 SNHLY, CDR2 FYNNEI. The CDR3 reads CASSEKGAGGTPLHF. CDR3 coding DNA: TGTGCCAGCAGTGAAAAGGGGGCGGGGGGCACACCCCTCCACTTT. Full variable domain (rest looked up from reference TRBV2 and TRBJ1-6): EPEVTQTPSHQVTQMGQEVILRCVPISNHLYFYWYRQILGQKVEFLVSFYNNEISEKSEIFDDQFSVERPDGSNFTLKIRSTKLEDSAMYFCASSEKGAGGTPLHFGNGTRLTVT.

V is TRBV27 and J is TRBJ1-2, with D perhaps matching TRBD1 (5 bases). The CDR3 length is 15 residues. V lost 6 bases and J 4 bases, leaving 18 bases between the germline ends. Germline V gives CDR1 MNHEY, CDR2 SMNVEV (reference sequence). The CDR3 reads CASSLVVGGGYGYTF. The CDR3 DNA is TGTGCCAGCAGCCTAGTTGTCGGGGGTGGCTATGGCTACACCTTC.

In its sample, this clone was seen a few times. The gene calls are TRBV4-1 and TRBJ2-3, with 8 bases aligning to TRBD1. The CDR3 length is 14 residues. With 4 bases clipped from V and 5 bases from J, the junction kept 5 bases outside the gene matches. The germline V gene encodes CDR1 MGHRA and CDR2 YSYEKL. The CDR3 DNA is TGCGCCAGCAGCCCGGACAGGGTCGTAGATACGCAGTATTTT. Its translation is CASSPDRVVDTQYF.

This clone has a single count. The gene calls are TRBV7-2 and TRBJ2-3; D gene ambiguous. The germline V and J ends were trimmed by 4 bases and 5 bases, with 7 bases remaining between them. The CDR3 consists of 12 residues. Germline CDR1 reads SGHTA; CDR2 reads FQGNSA. CDR3 in amino acids: CASSYSRDTQYF. CDR3 coding DNA: TGTGCCAGCAGCTATTCCAGAGATACGCAGTATTTT. The whole variable domain, filled in from reference TRBV7-2 and TRBJ2-3, reads GAGVSQSPSNKVTEKGKDVELRCDPISGHTALYWYRQSLGQGLEFLIYFQGNSAPDKSGLPSDRFSAERTGGSVSTLTIQRTQQEDSAVYLCASSYSRDTQYFGPGTRLTVL.

The chain links TRBV3-1 (or the pseudogene TRBV3-2) to TRBJ2-3; 14 positions agree with TRBD2. V was pared by 5 bases and J by 5 bases, with 6 bases of the junction left unmatched. Germline lookup yields CDR1 LGHDT and CDR2 YNNKEL (reference sequence). The CDR3 totals 16 residues. The CDR3 DNA sequence: TGTGCCAGCAGCGCCCGGACTAGCGGGGGGTTAGATACGCAGTATTTT. The encoded protein is CASSARTSGGLDTQYF.

The rearrangement links TRBV11-2 to TRBJ1-1; weak D call: TRBD1 (5 bases). The V gene lost 2 bases and the J gene lost 3 bases, with 13 bases spanning the gap. Germline-derived CDR1 and CDR2 are SGHAT and FQNNGV. CDR3 size: 15 residues. The CDR3 nucleotides read TGTGCCAGCAGCTTATTCGGGGGGTTTGACACTGAAGCTTTCTTT. It codes for CASSLFGGFDTEAFF.

For the CDR3, the DNA is TGTGCCAGCAGCGGGGGGGCGGGATCACCTAGCAATCAGCCCCAGCATTTT. This gives the protein CASSGGAGSPSNQPQHF. V and J are TRBV7-2 and TRBJ1-5, with D possibly matching TRBD1 (6 bases). Per the germline V gene, CDR1 is SGHTA and CDR2 is FQGNSA. V dropped 5 bases and J dropped 0 bases, with 17 bases sitting between them. This CDR3 region has 17 residues.

The genes are TRBV11-2 and TRBJ2-1, with D perhaps TRBD2 (5 bases). V lost 6 bases to trimming and J lost 2 bases, with 17 bases between them. CDR3 length equals 16 residues. Germline assignment: CDR1 SGHAT and CDR2 FQNNGV. CDR3 in DNA: TGTGCCAGCAGTCGCAACCGGGGTGCCACCTACAATGAGCAGTTCTTC. This codes for CASSRNRGATYNEQFF.

V gene TRBV5-4 combines with J gene TRBJ1-2; maybe TRBD1 (6 bases). V lost 0 bases and J 1 base, leaving 16 bases between the germline ends. The germline V gene has CDR1 SGHNT and CDR2 YYREEE (reference sequence). The CDR3 covers 17 residues. The CDR3 protein is CASSLGFGQTRNYGYTF. CDR3 bases: TGTGCCAGCAGCTTGGGGTTCGGACAGACTCGTAACTATGGCTACACCTTC. Looking up the rest from reference TRBV5-4 and TRBJ1-2 gives the full variable domain: ETGVTQSPTHLIKTRGQQVTLRCSSQSGHNTVSWYQQALGQGPQFIFQYYREEENGRGNFPPRFSGLQFPNYSSELNVNALELDDSALYLCASSLGFGQTRNYGYTFGSGTRLTVV.

The chain combines TRBV4-3 with TRBJ2-1, with 7 bases identical to TRBD2. V lost 0 bases and J lost 2; bases outside the gene matches: 13. The CDR3 has 19 amino acids. Germline CDR1 and CDR2: LGHNA and YSLEER. In nucleotides, the CDR3 is TGCGCCAGCAGCCAAGATTCGGGGAGGGCCTCGACAACCTACAATGAGCAGTTCTTC. Its translation: CASSQDSGRASTTYNEQFF.

The chain joins TRBV18 to TRBJ1-6; no clear D. This CDR3 region has 14 residues. V lost 6 bases and J lost 7, with 13 bases in between. Germline CDR1 KGHSH, CDR2 LQKENI. CDR3 coding DNA: TGTGCCAGCTCGACGAGGCAGAGCAATTCACCCCTCCACTTT. This translates into CASSTRQSNSPLHF. The entire variable domain, with the rest obtained from reference TRBV18 and TRBJ1-6, is as follows: NAGVMQNPRHLVRRRGQEARLRCSPMKGHSHVYWYRQLPEEGLKFMVYLQKENIIDESGMPKERFSAEFPKEGPSILRIQQVVRGDSAAYFCASSTRQSNSPLHFGNGTRLTVT.

The V gene is TRBV24-1, the J gene TRBJ2-3, with TRBD2 matching 8 bases. The CDR3 loop spans 16 amino acids. With 1 base clipped from V and 0 bases from J, the junction kept 2 bases outside the gene matches. The germline V gene has CDR1 KGHDR and CDR2 SFDVKD. This CDR3 is CATSDFTSGSTDTQYF. For the CDR3, the DNA is TGTGCCACCAGTGATTTTACTAGCGGTAGCACAGATACGCAGTATTTT.

This rearrangement joins TRBV10-1 to TRBJ1-2; D is undetermined. V dropped 10 bases and J dropped 3 bases, with 12 bases sitting between them. CDR1 is WNHNN, CDR2 SYGVQD, per germline (reference sequence). The CDR3 is 12 amino acids. The CDR3 loop is CATEQVDYGYTF. In DNA, the CDR3 is TGCGCCACCGAGCAGGTTGACTATGGCTACACCTTC.